Presented here are 18 T cell receptor beta chains from one specimen sequenced in a study of blood T cell repertoires in COVID-19. Measured with immunoSEQ multiplex PCR; TCRdb has only the in-frame clones, and not every one. The sample has 150,000 to 180,000 clones, around 82% seen once. Sequenced: peripheral blood. The source of these receptors is a man in his 60s with COVID-19, enrolled during active disease.

The J gene is TRBJ2-1, the V gene TRBV24-1; 7 nucleotides line up with TRBD2. The CDR3 is 17 residues long. V trimming: 3 bases; J trimming: 4 bases; junction bases outside the gene matches: 11. Germline CDR1 and CDR2: KGHDR and SFDVKD. CDR3 nucleotides: TGTGCCACCAGTGATAGTATGCTAGCGGCTTCATACAATGAGCAGTTCTTC. It translates to CATSDSMLAASYNEQFF.

The chain combines TRBV5-6 with TRBJ1-2; possible D gene TRBD1, 6 bases. V lost 0 bases to trimming and J lost 5 bases, with 8 bases between them. This CDR3 comprises 13 residues. Germline V gene sequence: CDR1 SGHDT, CDR2 YYEEEE. The CDR3 DNA reads TGTGCCAGCAGCTTGGACAGGGTGTATGGCTACACCTTC. It is translated as CASSLDRVYGYTF.

The rearrangement links TRBV20-1 to TRBJ1-2; D is unclear. The V gene lost 3 bases and the J gene lost 4 bases, with 15 bases spanning the gap. The length of the CDR3 is 14 residues. The germline gives CDR1 DFQATT, CDR2 SNEGSKA (reference sequence). The DNA for the CDR3 is TGCAGTGCTAGTCGGGGTTCAAGTAGCTATGGCTACACCTTC. It specifies CSASRGSSSYGYTF.

A single count supports this clone. V usage is TRBV10-3 and J usage is TRBJ2-2; D is ambiguous. The CDR3 spans 13 residues. From germline, CDR1 is ENHRY and CDR2 SYGVKD. Trimming shortened V by 8 bases and J by 2 bases, and 9 bases separated the two germline ends. The chain's CDR3 is CAILRVNTGELFF. The CDR3 region has the DNA TGTGCCATCCTGAGAGTAAACACCGGGGAGCTGTTTTTT.

The gene calls are TRBV15 and TRBJ1-1; no clear D gene. The germline V and J ends were trimmed by 0 bases and 4 bases, with 9 bases remaining between them. Germline loops: CDR1 LNHNV, CDR2 YYDKDF (reference sequence). This CDR3 comprises 14 residues. CDR3 sequence reads: CATSRDKVATEAFF. The CDR3 DNA sequence: TGTGCCACCAGCAGAGATAAAGTGGCCACTGAAGCTTTCTTT.

The chain employs TRBV2 and TRBJ1-2; D is unresolved. V lost 4 bases and J 2 bases, leaving 5 bases between the germline ends. Germline CDR1 reads SNHLY; CDR2 reads FYNNEI. The CDR3 is 12 amino acids. The CDR3 here is CASSGMNYGYTF. CDR3 bases: TGTGCCAGCAGTGGTATGAACTATGGCTACACCTTC.

The J gene is TRBJ1-3, the V gene TRBV11-3; 8 bases line up with TRBD1. The junction had 9 bases not matched to a gene; V was cut back by 5 bases and J by 0 bases. The germline V gene encodes CDR1 SGHNT and CDR2 YENEEA. This CDR3 contains 17 residues. The CDR3 DNA sequence: TGTGCCAGCAGCCGACAGGACAGGGTTCTCTCTGGAAACACCATATATTTT. Translation gives CASSRQDRVLSGNTIYF.

This clone has a handful of counts. The chain has TRBV2 and TRBJ2-2; 9 bases are shared with TRBD2. CDR3 length: 16 residues. Germline CDR1 is SNHLY and CDR2 is FYNNEI. With 2 bases clipped from V and 1 base from J, the junction kept 2 bases outside the gene matches. The CDR3 nucleotides are TGTGCCAGCAGTGAACAACTAGCGGGGAACACCGGGGAGCTGTTTTTT. It translates to CASSEQLAGNTGELFF.

The chain uses TRBV5-6 and TRBJ1-2; TRBD1 matches 9 bases. After removal of 2 bases from V and 7 bases from J, the junction contained 6 bases not matched to a gene. The CDR3 totals 14 residues. Germline values: CDR1 SGHDT, CDR2 YYEEEE. The CDR3 region is CASSLPTGGSGYTF. CDR3 nucleotide sequence: TGTGCCAGCAGCTTACCCACAGGGGGCTCTGGCTACACCTTC.

This chain links TRBV19 with TRBJ1-6, with 8 bases that match TRBD1. CDR3 length equals 17 residues. V dropped 5 bases and J dropped 3; count of bases not matched to a gene: 9. Per germline, CDR1 LNHDA and CDR2 SQIVND (reference sequence). The CDR3 DNA is TGTGCCAGTAGTCCAGAAGACAGGGGAGTCTATAATTCACCCCTCCACTTT. This gives the protein CASSPEDRGVYNSPLHF.

This chain links TRBV7-9 with TRBJ1-1; 10 bases fit TRBD1. With V trimmed by 5 bases and J by 4 bases, 4 bases remained unmatched. CDR3 length: 14 residues. CDR1 is SEHNR and CDR2 is FQNEAQ in the germline V gene (reference sequence). CDR3 coding DNA: TGTGCCAGCAGCCTGACAGGGGGCGGCACTGAAGCTTTCTTT. Amino acids: CASSLTGGGTEAFF.

The chain joins TRBV5-1 to TRBJ1-1; no clear D gene. Germline assignment: CDR1 SGHRS and CDR2 YFSETQ. The CDR3 covers 13 residues. Deletions cut 4 bases from V and 5 bases from J, with 12 bases between. CDR3 coding DNA: TGCGCCAGCAGCCCAAACGGGTATACTGAAGCTTTCTTT. As protein: CASSPNGYTEAFF.

This rearrangement joins TRBV2 to TRBJ1-5; 9 nucleotides align to TRBD1. The CDR3 totals 14 residues. Germline V lookup: CDR1 SNHLY, CDR2 FYNNEI. Losses at the gene ends were 6 bases for V and 7 bases for J; bases not matched to a gene: 7. The CDR3 bases are TGTGCCAGCAGGGGGGGACAGGGTATGCAGCCCCAGCATTTT. It is translated as CASRGGQGMQPQHF.

The chain carries TRBV14 and TRBJ2-3; D is possibly TRBD2 (6 bases). V was pared by 1 base and J by 0 bases, with 8 bases between. The V gene's germline CDR1 is SGHDN and CDR2 FVKESK. The CDR3 contains 15 residues. DNA for the CDR3: TGTGCCAGCAGCCAAGGGCGGGATAGCACAGATACGCAGTATTTT. This gives the protein CASSQGRDSTDTQYF.

The chain carries TRBV13 and TRBJ1-1, with D perhaps TRBD1 (5 bases). This CDR3 has 15 residues. V lost 0 bases to trimming and J lost 1 base, with 9 bases between them. Germline V lookup: CDR1 PRHDT, CDR2 FYEKMQ (reference sequence). This chain's CDR3 is CASSLGLQGNTEAFF. As DNA, the CDR3 is TGTGCCAGCAGCTTAGGCCTCCAGGGGAACACTGAAGCTTTCTTT. Together with reference TRBV13 and TRBJ1-1, the CDR3 gives the full variable domain: AAGVIQSPRHLIKEKRETATLKCYPIPRHDTVYWYQQGPGQDPQFLISFYEKMQSDKGSIPDRFSAQQFSDYHSELNMSSLELGDSALYFCASSLGLQGNTEAFFGQGTRLTVV.

The chain uses TRBV28 and TRBJ1-3, with a tentative D call TRBD1 (5 bases). This CDR3 is 17 amino acids long. Trimming shortened V by 3 bases and J by 0 bases, and 15 bases separated the two germline ends. The germline CDR1 and CDR2 sequences are MDHEN and SYDVKM. CDR3 amino acids: CASSFKGVSHSGNTIYF. The CDR3 DNA reads as TGTGCCAGCAGTTTTAAAGGGGTTTCCCACTCTGGAAACACCATATATTTT.

The DNA of the CDR3 is TGTGCCAGCAGCCATCGGACACGCCAAGAGACCCAGTACTTC. It is translated as CASSHRTRQETQYF. The genes are TRBV11-3 and TRBJ2-5; a possible D gene is TRBD1 (5 bases). Germline lookup yields CDR1 SGHNT and CDR2 YENEEA. The CDR3 is 14 residues long. V was pared by 5 bases and J by 1 base, with 11 bases between. Looking up the rest from reference TRBV11-3 and TRBJ2-5 gives the full variable domain: EAGVVQSPRYKIIEKKQPVAFWCNPISGHNTLYWYLQNLGQGPELLIRYENEEAVDDSQLPKDRFSAERLKGVDSTLKIQPAELGDSAVYLCASSHRTRQETQYFGPGTRLLVL.

V usage is TRBV19 and J usage is TRBJ1-1, with D tentatively TRBD1 (6 bases). This CDR3 contains 13 residues. The germline V gene has CDR1 LNHDA and CDR2 SQIVND (reference sequence). V lost 7 bases and J lost 1, with 10 bases in between. As DNA, the CDR3 is TGTGCCAGTAACTCACAGGGGAACACTGAAGCTTTCTTT. Amino acid sequence: CASNSQGNTEAFF.